A selection of T cell receptor beta chains follows, all from one sample in a study of T cells after yellow fever vaccination. TCRdb reanalysed the 5' RACE reads using MiXCR and keeps one entry per CDR3 protein. Among 310,000 or so distinct CDR3 sequences listed, about 6.6% were seen once. The material sequenced was PBMCs, taken approximately 47 days after the first yellow fever vaccination. Receptors originate from a man between 18 and 35 years old who received the YFV17D yellow fever vaccine. CDR3s include the opening cysteine and the closing phenylalanine or tryptophan. Each record gives: J gene, clone size, V gene, D gene, CDR3 protein, CDR3 DNA. D genes are given only for firm matches. The size of a clone is reported for some rows only, either as once, few or many, or as a class for expanded clones.

J gene: TRBJ1-2; clone size: -; V gene: TRBV4-1; D gene: -; CDR3 protein: CASSLRENYGYTF; CDR3 DNA: TGCGCCAGCAGCCTACGGGAAAACTATGGCTACACCTTC
J gene: TRBJ2-5; clone size: many; V gene: TRBV2; D gene: TRBD1; CDR3 protein: CASSAQGFRETQYF; CDR3 DNA: TGTGCCAGCAGTGCACAGGGGTTTAGGGAGACCCAGTACTTC
J gene: TRBJ2-3; clone size: -; V gene: TRBV20-1; D gene: TRBD2; CDR3 protein: CSADQASGGTSTDTQYF; CDR3 DNA: TGCAGTGCTGATCAGGCTAGCGGGGGGACTAGCACAGATACGCAGTATTTT
J gene: TRBJ2-3; clone size: many; V gene: TRBV12-3/TRBV12-4; D gene: TRBD1; CDR3 protein: CASSDRGLGDTQYF; CDR3 DNA: TGTGCCAGCAGTGACAGGGGGCTCGGAGATACGCAGTATTTT
J gene: TRBJ2-7; clone size: few; V gene: TRBV15; D gene: -; CDR3 protein: CATSRDIAESYEQYF; CDR3 DNA: TGTGCCACCAGCAGAGATATTGCGGAGTCCTACGAGCAGTACTTC
J gene: TRBJ2-7; clone size: many; V gene: TRBV3-1; D gene: -; CDR3 protein: CASSQASNSHEQYF; CDR3 DNA: TGTGCCAGCAGCCAAGCTAGTAATTCCCACGAGCAGTACTTC
J gene: TRBJ2-5; clone size: many; V gene: TRBV7-2; D gene: -; CDR3 protein: CASSYRQPQETQYF; CDR3 DNA: TGTGCCAGCAGCTACCGACAGCCCCAAGAGACCCAGTACTTC
J gene: TRBJ2-7; clone size: -; V gene: TRBV3-1; D gene: -; CDR3 protein: CASSQDWRQTTIEQYF; CDR3 DNA: TGTGCCAGCAGCCAAGACTGGAGACAGACGACGATCGAGCAGTACTTC
J gene: TRBJ2-3; clone size: few; V gene: TRBV15; D gene: -; CDR3 protein: CATSRDGTDTQYF; CDR3 DNA: TGTGCCACCAGCAGAGACGGCACAGATACGCAGTATTTT
J gene: TRBJ2-6; clone size: -; V gene: TRBV15; D gene: -; CDR3 protein: CATSREGTGANVLTF; CDR3 DNA: TGTGCCACCAGCAGGGAAGGGACTGGGGCCAACGTCCTGACTTTC
J gene: TRBJ2-3; clone size: -; V gene: TRBV9; D gene: TRBD2; CDR3 protein: CASSSRTSGGAVSDTQYF; CDR3 DNA: TGTGCCAGCAGCTCCCGGACTAGCGGGGGGGCTGTTTCAGATACGCAGTATTTT
J gene: TRBJ1-5; clone size: -; V gene: TRBV5-5; D gene: TRBD1; CDR3 protein: CASSLVWDSLGQPQHF; CDR3 DNA: TGTGCCAGCAGCTTGGTATGGGACAGCCTCGGGCAGCCCCAGCATTTT
J gene: TRBJ2-2; clone size: many; V gene: TRBV4-3; D gene: TRBD1; CDR3 protein: CASSIRQGSRVTGELFF; CDR3 DNA: TGCGCCAGCAGCATACGACAGGGGTCAAGGGTCACCGGGGAGCTGTTTTTT
J gene: TRBJ2-3; clone size: few; V gene: TRBV5-5; D gene: TRBD2; CDR3 protein: CASRLAGLVTDTQYF; CDR3 DNA: TGTGCCAGCAGACTAGCGGGGCTGGTAACAGATACGCAGTATTTT
J gene: TRBJ1-2; clone size: -; V gene: TRBV2; D gene: -; CDR3 protein: CASSEMALYGYTF; CDR3 DNA: TGTGCCAGCAGTGAAATGGCGCTTTATGGCTACACCTTC
J gene: TRBJ2-2; clone size: few; V gene: TRBV20-1; D gene: TRBD1; CDR3 protein: CSAHPIRDRGLNGELFF; CDR3 DNA: TGCAGTGCACATCCTATTCGGGACAGGGGGTTAAACGGGGAGCTGTTTTTT
J gene: TRBJ1-2; clone size: many; V gene: TRBV5-1; D gene: TRBD1; CDR3 protein: CASRRTGPRFNYGYTF; CDR3 DNA: TGCGCCAGCAGGCGGACAGGCCCCCGATTTAACTATGGCTACACCTTC
J gene: TRBJ2-5; clone size: many; V gene: TRBV7-9; D gene: -; CDR3 protein: CASSPEATQYF; CDR3 DNA: TGTGCCAGCAGCCCCGAGGCGACCCAGTACTTC
J gene: TRBJ2-5; clone size: -; V gene: TRBV20-1; D gene: -; CDR3 protein: CSARVGGPEETQYF; CDR3 DNA: TGCAGTGCTAGAGTCGGGGGGCCGGAGGAGACCCAGTACTTC
J gene: TRBJ2-4; clone size: many; V gene: TRBV5-1; D gene: -; CDR3 protein: CASSLTPWGAGLAKNIQYF; CDR3 DNA: TGCGCCAGCAGCTTAACTCCTTGGGGGGCGGGACTAGCCAAAAACATTCAGTACTTC
J gene: TRBJ2-2; clone size: -; V gene: TRBV6-1; D gene: -; CDR3 protein: CASRELISRAGELFF; CDR3 DNA: TGTGCCAGCAGAGAACTTATCTCTCGGGCCGGGGAGCTGTTTTTT
J gene: TRBJ2-1; clone size: many; V gene: TRBV9; D gene: -; CDR3 protein: CASSVRGTRDEQFF; CDR3 DNA: TGTGCCAGCAGCGTCCGGGGCACAAGGGATGAGCAGTTCTTC
J gene: TRBJ2-3; clone size: few; V gene: TRBV5-1; D gene: -; CDR3 protein: CASSPGYLTDKHTDTQYF; CDR3 DNA: TGCGCCAGCAGCCCCGGTTATTTAACCGACAAACACACAGATACGCAGTATTTT
J gene: TRBJ1-4; clone size: few; V gene: TRBV6-1; D gene: -; CDR3 protein: CASSSMNPGHAGEKLFF; CDR3 DNA: TGTGCCAGCAGCTCAATGAATCCGGGCCACGCGGGGGAAAAACTGTTTTTT
J gene: TRBJ1-4; clone size: -; V gene: TRBV5-6; D gene: -; CDR3 protein: CASSLGQTEKLFF; CDR3 DNA: TGTGCCAGCAGCTTGGGGCAAACTGAAAAACTGTTTTTT
J gene: TRBJ2-7; clone size: -; V gene: TRBV5-4; D gene: -; CDR3 protein: CASSLAQGIGIHEQYF; CDR3 DNA: TGTGCCAGCAGCTTGGCCCAGGGGATAGGTATCCACGAGCAGTACTTC
J gene: TRBJ2-5; clone size: -; V gene: TRBV18; D gene: -; CDR3 protein: CASSQKETQYF; CDR3 DNA: TGTGCCAGCTCACAAAAAGAGACCCAGTACTTC
J gene: TRBJ2-2; clone size: few; V gene: TRBV12-3/TRBV12-4; D gene: TRBD1; CDR3 protein: CASSPRDRVYTGELFF; CDR3 DNA: TGTGCCAGCAGCCCCCGGGACAGGGTATATACCGGGGAGCTGTTTTTT
J gene: TRBJ1-2; clone size: few; V gene: TRBV9; D gene: TRBD1; CDR3 protein: CASSAGGPTNYGYTF; CDR3 DNA: TGTGCCAGCAGCGCAGGGGGACCGACTAACTATGGCTACACCTTC
J gene: TRBJ2-2; clone size: few; V gene: TRBV5-1; D gene: TRBD2; CDR3 protein: CASSAAGVAAPGELFF; CDR3 DNA: TGCGCCAGCAGCGCCGCGGGGGTAGCGGCCCCCGGGGAGCTGTTTTTT
J gene: TRBJ1-1; clone size: few; V gene: TRBV20-1; D gene: -; CDR3 protein: CSAPPRGRNTEAFF; CDR3 DNA: TGCAGTGCGCCCCCCCGAGGTCGGAACACTGAAGCTTTCTTT
J gene: TRBJ2-1; clone size: -; V gene: TRBV6-2/TRBV6-3; D gene: -; CDR3 protein: CASREFSYNEQFF; CDR3 DNA: TGTGCCAGCAGGGAGTTCTCCTACAATGAGCAGTTCTTC
J gene: TRBJ1-5; clone size: -; V gene: TRBV6-2/TRBV6-3; D gene: -; CDR3 protein: CASGPASNQPQHF; CDR3 DNA: TGTGCCAGCGGACCCGCCTCCAATCAGCCCCAGCACTTT
J gene: TRBJ2-1; clone size: few; V gene: TRBV20-1; D gene: TRBD1; CDR3 protein: CSAGTAQIYNEQFF; CDR3 DNA: TGCAGTGCCGGGACAGCCCAAATTTACAATGAGCAGTTCTTC
J gene: TRBJ2-3; clone size: -; V gene: TRBV20-1; D gene: TRBD2; CDR3 protein: CSASGLAGGSTDTQYF; CDR3 DNA: TGCAGTGCTAGCGGACTAGCGGGGGGATCCACAGATACGCAGTATTTT
J gene: TRBJ1-2; clone size: -; V gene: TRBV29-1; D gene: -; CDR3 protein: CSVEEGGRAYGYTF; CDR3 DNA: TGCAGCGTTGAAGAAGGAGGACGGGCCTATGGCTACACCTTC
J gene: TRBJ2-1; clone size: few; V gene: TRBV4-3; D gene: TRBD1; CDR3 protein: CASSPSPQGAIYEQFF; CDR3 DNA: TGCGCCAGCAGCCCCTCCCCACAGGGGGCTATATATGAGCAGTTCTTC
J gene: TRBJ2-3; clone size: many; V gene: TRBV20-1; D gene: -; CDR3 protein: CSAGWGSTDTQYF; CDR3 DNA: TGCAGTGCCGGGTGGGGGAGCACAGATACGCAGTATTTT
J gene: TRBJ2-3; clone size: few; V gene: TRBV20-1; D gene: -; CDR3 protein: CSAPDSRATDTQYF; CDR3 DNA: TGCAGTGCCCCCGACAGTAGGGCAACAGATACGCAGTATTTT
J gene: TRBJ2-3; clone size: -; V gene: TRBV27; D gene: -; CDR3 protein: CASSPIGPGGKAGTDTQYF; CDR3 DNA: TGTGCCAGCAGCCCTATTGGACCTGGTGGTAAGGCTGGCACAGATACGCAGTATTTT
J gene: TRBJ2-2; clone size: -; V gene: TRBV15; D gene: -; CDR3 protein: CATSRAPPGRGTGELFF; CDR3 DNA: TGTGCCACCAGCAGGGCCCCCCCGGGACGAGGGACCGGGGAGCTGTTTTTT
J gene: TRBJ1-1; clone size: few; V gene: TRBV24-1; D gene: -; CDR3 protein: CATSEPGGTEAFF; CDR3 DNA: TGTGCCACCAGTGAGCCAGGAGGGACTGAAGCTTTCTTT
J gene: TRBJ2-5; clone size: -; V gene: TRBV27; D gene: TRBD1; CDR3 protein: CASSPKFGTGGSVTQYF; CDR3 DNA: TGTGCCAGCAGTCCCAAGTTCGGGACAGGGGGCTCCGTGACCCAGTACTTC
J gene: TRBJ2-4; clone size: -; V gene: TRBV5-6; D gene: -; CDR3 protein: CASSLGPLAKNIQYF; CDR3 DNA: TGTGCCAGCAGCTTGGGACCGCTAGCCAAAAACATTCAGTACTTC
J gene: TRBJ2-7; clone size: few; V gene: TRBV3-1; D gene: -; CDR3 protein: CASSQGRQSYEQYF; CDR3 DNA: TGTGCCAGCAGCCAAGGGAGACAGAGCTACGAGCAGTACTTC